These 32 T cell receptor beta chains were sequenced from one sample in a study of shared clonotypes between healthy human individuals. Libraries were prepared by immunoSEQ multiplex PCR; TCRdb keeps only in-frame clonotypes and omits some of them. The sample has roughly 2.2 million clones; 93% are singletons. What was sequenced was naive CD4+ T cells from PBMCs. Indicated subset: CD45RA+ positively selected. These receptors were collected from a man younger than 30 in good health. Some clones in this sample may be carry-over from other donors' samples.

The chain is built from TRBV7-7 and TRBJ2-1; 7 nucleotides line up with TRBD1. The CDR3 contains 14 residues. The germline gives CDR1 SSHAT, CDR2 FNYEAQ (reference sequence). V shed 3 bases, J shed 5 bases, and the junction held 4 bases outside the gene matches. The CDR3 nucleotides read TGTGCCAGCAGCTTGTTGGGACAGAACAATGAGCAGTTCTTC. Its translation is CASSLLGQNNEQFF.

CDR3: CASSLSGTGALREQYF. As DNA, the CDR3 is TGTGCCAGCAGTTTATCCGGGACAGGGGCGCTGCGGGAGCAGTACTTC. The chain joins TRBV28 to TRBJ2-7; 10 nucleotides agree with TRBD1. Germline loops: CDR1 MDHEN, CDR2 SYDVKM. V was clipped by 1 base and J by 7 bases; unmatched bases: 10. The CDR3 sequence is 16 residues long.

The genes are TRBV27 and TRBJ1-1; tentative D call: TRBD1 (5 bases). Germline lookup yields CDR1 MNHEY and CDR2 SMNVEV (reference sequence). V was cut by 2 bases and J by 1 base, with 11 bases left in between. The CDR3 is 15 residues long. The CDR3 nucleotides read TGTGCCAGCAGTTTACGGCCCGGGGGGAACACTGAAGCTTTCTTT. Its protein is CASSLRPGGNTEAFF.

V usage is TRBV28 and J usage is TRBJ2-7; D is perhaps TRBD1 (5 bases). The CDR3 loop spans 13 amino acids. Germline CDR1 is MDHEN and CDR2 is SYDVKM. V was trimmed by 10 bases and J by 3 bases, leaving 16 bases between them. CDR3 nucleotide sequence: TGTGCCACGGACCGCATGCAGGGCTACGAGCAGTACTTC. Translated: CATDRMQGYEQYF.

The genes are TRBV20-1 and TRBJ2-3, with TRBD1 as a possible D gene (6 bases). Per the germline V gene, CDR1 is DFQATT and CDR2 is SNEGSKA (reference sequence). V lost 5 bases to trimming and J lost 5 bases, with 8 bases between them. This CDR3 region has 11 residues. Written as DNA, the CDR3 is TGCAGTGCTGCAGGGGTAGATACGCAGTATTTT. This codes for CSAAGVDTQYF.

The chain uses TRBV29-1 and TRBJ2-7; weak D call: TRBD1 (6 bases). V shed 7 bases and J shed 2 bases, with 15 bases lying between them. The CDR3 has 13 amino acids. Germline CDR1 is SQVTM and CDR2 is ANQGSEA. CDR3 sequence reads: CSGRQVGTYEQYF. The CDR3, as DNA: TGCAGCGGCCGACAGGTTGGGACCTACGAGCAGTACTTC.

V is TRBV6-5 and J is TRBJ2-1; D call uncertain. Germline V gives CDR1 MNHEY, CDR2 SVGAGI. Trimming removed 0 bases at V and 12 bases at J, with 6 bases between. The CDR3 has 11 residues. The chain's CDR3 is CASSYSTWQFF. In nucleotides, the CDR3 is TGTGCCAGCAGTTACTCGACGTGGCAGTTCTTC.

V and J are TRBV9 and TRBJ1-2; tentative D call: TRBD1 (5 bases). There are 14 residues in the CDR3. V was cut by 2 bases and J by 4 bases, with 12 bases left in between. Germline-derived CDR1 and CDR2 are SGDLS and YYNGEE. CDR3 protein: CASSVGVESYGYTF. The CDR3 DNA follows: TGTGCCAGCAGCGTGGGGGTAGAGAGCTATGGCTACACCTTC.

The CDR3 nucleotides are TGTGCCACCAGCAGAGATGGGACAGGGGTTGGCTACACCTTC. It yields the protein CATSRDGTGVGYTF. The chain recombines TRBV15 with TRBJ1-2; 10 bases map to TRBD1. J was trimmed by 7 bases and V by 0 bases; bases with no gene match: 2. Germline V CDR1 and CDR2: LNHNV, YYDKDF (reference sequence). The CDR3 contains 14 residues.

This rearrangement joins TRBV5-4 to TRBJ1-2; TRBD1 is a possible D gene (6 bases). This CDR3 comprises 15 residues. V was pared by 2 bases and J by 6 bases, with 17 bases between. CDR1 is SGHNT, CDR2 YYREEE, per germline (reference sequence). In DNA, the CDR3 is TGTGCCAGCAGCTTCAATAGGGGGTCCGGAGATGGCTACACCTTC. The encoded protein is CASSFNRGSGDGYTF.

This clone was observed once. This chain joins TRBV27 and TRBJ2-7; weak D call: TRBD2 (5 bases). The V gene lost 8 bases and the J gene lost 3 bases, with 14 bases spanning the gap. The CDR3 consists of 13 residues. CDR1 is MNHEY and CDR2 is SMNVEV in the germline V gene (reference sequence). The CDR3 loop is CASRLARNYEQYF. The CDR3 DNA is TGTGCCAGCCGTCTAGCTAGGAACTACGAGCAGTACTTC.

The chain employs TRBV4-1 and TRBJ2-5; TRBD2 is a possible D gene (6 bases). V was cut by 1 base and J by 10 bases, with 19 bases left in between. This CDR3 has 15 residues. The germline V gene has CDR1 MGHRA and CDR2 YSYEKL. The chain's CDR3 is CASSQAYDFWGDQYF. CDR3 nucleotide sequence: TGCGCCAGCAGCCAAGCGTACGACTTCTGGGGGGACCAGTACTTC.

This clone was recorded once. The J gene is TRBJ2-7, the V gene TRBV5-1; D unresolved. Trimming took 0 bases from V and 2 from J, leaving 9 bases between them. Germline V gene lookup returns CDR1 SGHRS and CDR2 YFSETQ. This CDR3 contains 14 residues. The CDR3 sequence: CASSLESQTYEQYF. The CDR3 nucleotides are TGCGCCAGCAGCTTGGAATCGCAAACCTACGAGCAGTACTTC.

CDR3 DNA sequence: TGCGCCAGCAGCTTGGTTAGCAGGCGGAGAGAGCAGTACTTC. Protein product: CASSLVSRRREQYF. V and J are TRBV5-1 and TRBJ2-7, with unresolved D. The germline V and J ends were trimmed by 0 bases and 7 bases, with 14 bases remaining between them. Germline CDR1 reads SGHRS; CDR2 reads YFSETQ. This CDR3 contains 14 residues.

The J gene is TRBJ1-1, the V gene TRBV7-2; D perhaps matches TRBD1 (5 bases). This CDR3 comprises 13 residues. Trimming pared 4 bases from V and 4 bases from J, leaving 10 bases between. Germline V lookup: CDR1 SGHTA, CDR2 FQGNSA. The CDR3 DNA reads as TGTGCCAGCAGCTCAGCAGGGAGCACTGAAGCTTTCTTT. Its protein product is CASSSAGSTEAFF.

This clone was picked up a small number of times. The same CDR3 is also encoded by other DNA sequences in this sample. This chain connects TRBV18 to TRBJ2-6; D unclear. The CDR3 sequence is 13 residues long. V was clipped by 3 bases and J by 0 bases, with 0 bases between them. Germline-derived CDR1 and CDR2 are KGHSH and LQKENI. Here the CDR3 DNA reads TGTGCCAGCTCACCCTCTGGGGCCAACGTCCTGACTTTC. It encodes CASSPSGANVLTF.

The gene calls are TRBV11-3 and TRBJ2-7, with D perhaps matching TRBD2 (5 bases). Trimming removed 0 bases at V and 3 bases at J, with 6 bases between. Germline V CDR1 and CDR2: SGHNT, YENEEA. The length of the CDR3 is 13 residues. The CDR3 reads CASSLDGVYEQYF. CDR3 nucleotides: TGTGCCAGCAGCTTAGACGGGGTCTACGAGCAGTACTTC.

CDR3 residues: CASADDREGHLWGYTF. DNA of the CDR3: TGTGCCAGCGCCGATGATCGAGAGGGCCACCTCTGGGGCTACACCTTC. The V call is TRBV7-9, the J call TRBJ1-2; D is unclear. Between the trimmed V and J ends, which lost 8 bases and 8 bases, there was a span of 27 bases. The CDR3 length is 16 residues. The V gene's germline CDR1 is SEHNR and CDR2 FQNEAQ (reference sequence). Drawing the rest from reference TRBV7-9 and TRBJ1-2, the complete variable domain is DTGVSQNPRHKITKRGQNVTFRCDPISEHNRLYWYRQTLGQGPEFLTYFQNEAQLEKSRLLSDRFSAERPKGSFSTLEIQRTEQGDSAMYLCASADDREGHLWGYTFGSGTRLTVV.

V gene TRBV11-2 combines with J gene TRBJ1-3; D not certain. Trimming shortened V by 4 bases and J by 7 bases, and 8 bases separated the two germline ends. Germline CDR1 is SGHAT and CDR2 is FQNNGV. CDR3 length: 12 amino acids. CDR3 nucleotides: TGTGCCAGCAGCTCTTACTTGAACACCATATATTTT. Translating it yields CASSSYLNTIYF.

The chain couples TRBV5-5 to TRBJ1-2, with a possible D match to TRBD1 (5 bases). V lost 0 bases and J 4 bases, leaving 16 bases between the germline ends. There are 16 residues in the CDR3. Germline V gene lookup returns CDR1 SGHKS and CDR2 YYEKEE (reference sequence). The DNA for the CDR3 is TGTGCCAGCAGCTTGGCAGCCGGGCCTAGGGGCTATGGCTACACCTTC. Translation gives CASSLAAGPRGYGYTF.

This chain connects TRBV19 to TRBJ1-3; D is uncertain. The CDR3 runs to 10 residues. Germline CDR1 and CDR2: LNHDA and SQIVND (reference sequence). Trimming removed 5 bases at V and 8 bases at J, with 4 bases between. CDR3 amino acids: CASSLHTIYF. CDR3 DNA sequence: TGTGCCAGTAGTCTCCACACCATATATTTT.

The chain joins TRBV11-2 to TRBJ2-7; TRBD1 aligns across 7 bases. Germline loops: CDR1 SGHAT, CDR2 FQNNGV. Unmatched junction bases numbered 7, after V lost 2 bases and J lost 0 bases. The CDR3 is made up of 16 amino acids. The CDR3 is CASSLSGTVVSYEQYF. The CDR3 region has the DNA TGTGCCAGCAGCTTATCCGGGACAGTCGTCTCCTACGAGCAGTACTTC.

This rearrangement joins TRBV5-1 to TRBJ1-2, with 7 bases identical to TRBD1. J was trimmed by 6 bases and V by 4 bases; bases with no gene match: 12. CDR3 size: 15 residues. Germline CDR1 is SGHRS and CDR2 is YFSETQ. The CDR3 here is CASSPGQVGINGYTF. DNA of the CDR3: TGCGCCAGCAGCCCCGGACAGGTCGGGATCAATGGCTACACCTTC.

The count of this clone is one. The chain joins TRBV11-2 to TRBJ2-4; D gene ambiguous. This CDR3 spans 13 amino acids. Germline CDR1 is SGHAT and CDR2 is FQNNGV. The V gene lost 5 bases and the J gene lost 8 bases, with 13 bases spanning the gap. CDR3 loop: CASSHTLNDIQYF. The CDR3, as DNA: TGTGCCAGCAGCCACACACTCAACGACATTCAGTACTTC.

With regard to this clone: Other nucleotide sequences from this sample produce the same CDR3. The V gene is TRBV28, the J gene TRBJ1-4, with D unresolved. The CDR3 is 11 residues long. Trimming stripped 5 bases from V and 6 bases from J, with 4 bases between. CDR1 MDHEN and CDR2 SYDVKM come from the germline V gene. This CDR3 is CASSLHEKLFF. The DNA of the CDR3 is TGTGCCAGCAGTCTGCATGAAAAACTGTTTTTT.

The chain is built from TRBV5-6 and TRBJ2-5, with D tentatively TRBD2 (6 bases). V lost 3 bases and J 2 bases, leaving 17 bases between the germline ends. This CDR3 spans 16 amino acids. Germline values: CDR1 SGHDT, CDR2 YYEEEE. The CDR3 DNA sequence: TGTGCCAGCAGCTCGTGGGGAGGTTTCTTACAAGAGACCCAGTACTTC. Its translation: CASSSWGGFLQETQYF.

This clone was seen only once. This chain uses TRBV7-9 with TRBJ1-2; a possible D gene is TRBD1 (6 bases). The V end was cut by 5 bases, the J end by 4 bases, with 14 bases between. Germline V gene sequence: CDR1 SEHNR, CDR2 FQNEAQ (reference sequence). The CDR3 has 14 residues. CDR3 amino acids: CASSHPGTPYGYTF. In DNA, the CDR3 is TGTGCCAGCAGCCATCCCGGGACACCCTATGGCTACACCTTC.

The rearrangement links TRBV29-1 to TRBJ2-2, with D uncertain. Germline V gene lookup returns CDR1 SQVTM and CDR2 ANQGSEA. The V end was cut by 5 bases, the J end by 11 bases, with 12 bases between. The CDR3 loop spans 11 amino acids. The CDR3 loop is CSVLKFQELFF. The CDR3 region has the DNA TGCAGCGTTCTTAAGTTTCAAGAGCTGTTTTTT.

The chain combines TRBV27 with TRBJ1-2; D is ambiguous. The V gene's germline CDR1 is MNHEY and CDR2 SMNVEV (reference sequence). CDR3 length: 13 amino acids. Trimming took off 6 bases at V and 5 bases at J, with 13 bases between the two ends. CDR3 DNA sequence: TGTGCCAGCAGGACCGCGGACGGATATGGCTACACCTTC. It encodes CASRTADGYGYTF.

The rearrangement joins TRBV7-9 to TRBJ1-4, with D hard to call. There are 16 residues in the CDR3. Germline V CDR1 and CDR2: SEHNR, FQNEAQ (reference sequence). V was clipped by 1 base and J by 1 base, with 10 bases between them. CDR3 in DNA: TGTGCCAGCAGCTTAGACGGCGGAGGAACTAATGAAAAACTGTTTTTT. This sequence encodes CASSLDGGGTNEKLFF.

This clone came up once. The V gene is TRBV28, the J gene TRBJ2-3; D is unclear. The V gene lost 3 bases and the J gene lost 7 bases, with 11 bases spanning the gap. Per germline, CDR1 MDHEN and CDR2 SYDVKM. The CDR3 consists of 13 residues. The CDR3 sequence: CASSFGPRYTQYF. The CDR3 DNA reads TGTGCCAGCAGTTTTGGGCCGAGATATACGCAGTATTTT.

V gene TRBV2 combines with J gene TRBJ2-7, with a possible D match to TRBD1 (5 bases). The CDR3 runs 14 residues. V gave up 7 bases and J gave up 1 base, with 14 bases separating them. Germline values: CDR1 SNHLY, CDR2 FYNNEI. CDR3 protein: CASNPQGISYEQYF. CDR3 nucleotide sequence: TGTGCCAGCAACCCCCAGGGTATATCCTACGAGCAGTACTTC.